This T cell receptor beta chain was identified during a study of circulating and synovial CD4+ cells in juvenile arthritis. Note on this clone: Its antigen is as yet unknown.

Sequencing was performed with immunoSEQ multiplex PCR; in TCRdb, only in-frame clones are kept and a portion is missing. The sample holds over 3,000 clones, about 80% seen once. General study findings and limits: Circulating pathogenic-like lymphocytes shared a substantially higher fraction of CDR3 sequences with synovium than bulk blood. CPL versus bulk CD4 samples: T cell genome counts differed by at least an order of magnitude.

Trimming removed 6 bases from V and 4 bases from J, with 9 bases in between. Germline assignment: CDR1 SGHAT and CDR2 FQNNGV. CDR3 length equals 12 residues. Sequencing was performed on CD4+ T cells from synovial fluid. This clonotype originated in a human donor with juvenile idiopathic arthritis. This chain joins TRBV11-2 and TRBJ1-1, with D perhaps TRBD1 (5 bases). Here the CDR3 DNA reads TGTGCCAGCAGGGGGGGTACCACTGAAGCTTTCTTT. Translating it yields CASRGGTTEAFF. Looking up the rest from reference TRBV11-2 and TRBJ1-1 gives the full variable domain: EAGVAQSPRYKIIEKRQSVAFWCNPISGHATLYWYQQILGQGPKLLIQFQNNGVVDDSQLPKDRFSAERLKGVDSTLKIQPAKLEDSAVYLCASRGGTTEAFFGQGTRLTVV.